This TCR beta chain was sequenced for a study of identical twins. Regarding the study as a whole: Invariant cells of the MAIT and iNKT types might have partly distorted the zero-insertion analyses. The analysis was cross-sectional rather than longitudinal within donors.

Unique molecular identifiers were present on the cDNA, and a universal primer site came from template switching. TCRdb re-derived calls from the 5' RACE reads in MiXCR, one entry per CDR3 protein. The sample records a few hundred thousand distinct CDR3 sequences, just under 10% being singletons. This clonotype was recorded a few times. The antigen remains unidentified. Per germline, CDR1 SGHTA and CDR2 FQGNSA. The CDR3 is 13 amino acids. The V end lost 2 bases, the J end lost 5 bases, and 9 bases lay between the germline ends. Another study also made use of these data, one on yellow fever vaccine responses in identical twins.

The specimen was PBMCs. This receptor was taken from a young woman in good health. V is TRBV7-2 and J is TRBJ2-5; D unresolved. The CDR3 is CASSLMAIETQYF. DNA of the CDR3: TGTGCCAGCAGCTTAATGGCTATCGAGACCCAGTACTTC.